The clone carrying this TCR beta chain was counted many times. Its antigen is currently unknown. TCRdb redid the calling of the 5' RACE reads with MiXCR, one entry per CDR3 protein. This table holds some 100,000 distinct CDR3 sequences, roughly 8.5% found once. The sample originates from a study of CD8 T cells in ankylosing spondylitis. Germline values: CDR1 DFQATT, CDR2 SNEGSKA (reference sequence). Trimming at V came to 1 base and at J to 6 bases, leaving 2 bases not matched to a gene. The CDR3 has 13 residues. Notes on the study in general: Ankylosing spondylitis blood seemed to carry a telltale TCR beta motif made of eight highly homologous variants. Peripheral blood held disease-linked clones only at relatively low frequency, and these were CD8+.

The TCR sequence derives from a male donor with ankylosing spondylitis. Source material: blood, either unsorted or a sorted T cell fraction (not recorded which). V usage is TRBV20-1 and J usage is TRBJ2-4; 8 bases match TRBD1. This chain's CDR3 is CSARGDRGNIQYF. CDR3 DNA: TGCAGTGCTAGAGGAGACAGGGGAAACATTCAGTACTTC.